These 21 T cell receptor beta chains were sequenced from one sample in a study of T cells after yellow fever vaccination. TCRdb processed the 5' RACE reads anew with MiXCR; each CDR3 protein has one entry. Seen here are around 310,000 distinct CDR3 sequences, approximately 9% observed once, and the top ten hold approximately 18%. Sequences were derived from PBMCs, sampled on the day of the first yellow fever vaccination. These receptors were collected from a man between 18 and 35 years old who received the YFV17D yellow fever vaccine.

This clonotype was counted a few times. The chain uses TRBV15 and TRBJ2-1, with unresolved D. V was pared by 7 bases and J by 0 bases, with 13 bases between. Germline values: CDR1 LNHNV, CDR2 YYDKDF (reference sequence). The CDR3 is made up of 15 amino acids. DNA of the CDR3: TGTGCCACCACGATCCGAGGCAGCTCCTACAATGAGCAGTTCTTC. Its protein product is CATTIRGSSYNEQFF.

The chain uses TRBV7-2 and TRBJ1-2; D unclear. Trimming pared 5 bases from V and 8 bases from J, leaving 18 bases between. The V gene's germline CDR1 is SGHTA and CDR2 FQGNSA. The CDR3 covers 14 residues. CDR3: CASSDRQSLGGYTF. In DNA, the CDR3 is TGTGCCAGCAGCGACCGACAAAGCCTAGGGGGCTACACCTTC.

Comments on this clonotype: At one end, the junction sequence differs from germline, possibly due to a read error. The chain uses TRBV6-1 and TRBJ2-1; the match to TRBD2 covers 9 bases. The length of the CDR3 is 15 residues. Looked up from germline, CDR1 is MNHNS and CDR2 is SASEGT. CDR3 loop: CASGSGGVSHNEQFF. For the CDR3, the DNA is TGTGCCAGCGGTAGCGGGGGTGTCTCCCACAATGAGCAGTTCTTC.

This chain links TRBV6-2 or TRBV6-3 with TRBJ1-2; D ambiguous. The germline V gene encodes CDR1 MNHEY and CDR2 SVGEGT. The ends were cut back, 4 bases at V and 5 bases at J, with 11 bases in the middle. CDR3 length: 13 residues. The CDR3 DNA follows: TGTGCCAGCAGTTCCGGGCTCTTTTATGGCTACACCTTC. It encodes CASSSGLFYGYTF.

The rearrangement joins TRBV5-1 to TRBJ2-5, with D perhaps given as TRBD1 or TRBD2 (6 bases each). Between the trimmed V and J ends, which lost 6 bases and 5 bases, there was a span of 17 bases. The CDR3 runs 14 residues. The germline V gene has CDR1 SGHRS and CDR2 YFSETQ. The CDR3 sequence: CASTKGEVGETQYF. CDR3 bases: TGCGCCAGCACCAAGGGGGAGGTCGGCGAGACCCAGTACTTC.

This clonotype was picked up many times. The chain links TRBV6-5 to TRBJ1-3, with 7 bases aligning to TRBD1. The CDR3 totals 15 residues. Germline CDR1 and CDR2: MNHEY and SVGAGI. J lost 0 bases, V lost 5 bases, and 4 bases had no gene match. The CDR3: CASSLQGFSGNTIYF. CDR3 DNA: TGTGCCAGCAGTCTACAGGGGTTCTCTGGAAACACCATATATTTT.

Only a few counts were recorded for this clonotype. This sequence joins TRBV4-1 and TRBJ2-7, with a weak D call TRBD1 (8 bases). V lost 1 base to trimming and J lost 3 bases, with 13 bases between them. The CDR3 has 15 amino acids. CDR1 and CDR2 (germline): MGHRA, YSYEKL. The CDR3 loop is CASSQATGGGYEQYV. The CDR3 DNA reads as TGCGCCAGCAGCCAAGCCACAGGGGGGGGCTACGAGCAGTACGTC.

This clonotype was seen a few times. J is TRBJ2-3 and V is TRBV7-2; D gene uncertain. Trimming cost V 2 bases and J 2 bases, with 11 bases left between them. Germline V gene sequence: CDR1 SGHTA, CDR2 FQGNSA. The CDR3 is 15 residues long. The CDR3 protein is CASSLNAALTDTQYF. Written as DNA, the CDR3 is TGTGCCAGCAGCTTAAATGCGGCACTCACAGATACGCAGTATTTT.

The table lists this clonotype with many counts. CDR3 sequence: CASSFPNTEAFF. In DNA form, the CDR3 reads TGTGCCAGCAGTTTCCCGAACACTGAAGCTTTCTTT. V usage is TRBV12-3 or TRBV12-4 and J usage is TRBJ1-1, with unresolved D. CDR3 length: 12 residues. V was cut by 3 bases and J by 1 base, with 3 bases left in between.

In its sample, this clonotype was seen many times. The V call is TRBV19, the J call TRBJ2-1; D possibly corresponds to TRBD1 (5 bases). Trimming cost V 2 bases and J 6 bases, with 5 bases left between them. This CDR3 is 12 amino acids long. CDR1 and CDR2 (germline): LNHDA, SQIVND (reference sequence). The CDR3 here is CASSIQGNEQFF. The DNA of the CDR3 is TGTGCCAGTAGTATACAGGGCAATGAGCAGTTCTTC.

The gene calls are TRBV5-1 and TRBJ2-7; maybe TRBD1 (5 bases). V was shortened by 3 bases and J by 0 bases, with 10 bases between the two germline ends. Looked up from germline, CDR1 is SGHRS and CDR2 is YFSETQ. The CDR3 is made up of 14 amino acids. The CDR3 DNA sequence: TGCGCCAGCAGCTCTACAGGATTCTCCTACGAGCAGTACTTC. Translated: CASSSTGFSYEQYF.

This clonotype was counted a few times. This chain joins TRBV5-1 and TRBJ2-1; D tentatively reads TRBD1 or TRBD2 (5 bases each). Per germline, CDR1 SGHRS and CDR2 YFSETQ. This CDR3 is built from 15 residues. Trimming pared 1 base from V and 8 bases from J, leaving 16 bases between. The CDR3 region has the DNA TGCGCCAGCAGCTTGCAGGGAGAGTCGACGGATGAGCAGTTCTTC. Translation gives CASSLQGESTDEQFF.

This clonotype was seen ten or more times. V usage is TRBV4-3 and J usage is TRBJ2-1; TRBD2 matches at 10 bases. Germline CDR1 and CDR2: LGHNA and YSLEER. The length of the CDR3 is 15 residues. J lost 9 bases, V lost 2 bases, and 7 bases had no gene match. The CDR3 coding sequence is TGCGCCAGCAGCCAAAACTGGGCTAGCGGGGGTGAGCAGTTCTTC. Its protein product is CASSQNWASGGEQFF.

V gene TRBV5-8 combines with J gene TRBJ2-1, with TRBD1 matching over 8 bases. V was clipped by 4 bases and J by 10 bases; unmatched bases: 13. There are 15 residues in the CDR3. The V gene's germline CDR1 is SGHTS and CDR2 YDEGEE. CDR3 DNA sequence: TGTGCCAGCAGCCGAACTCCCGGACAGGGCCGGGAGCAGTTCTTC. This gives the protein CASSRTPGQGREQFF.

Here the CDR3 DNA reads TGCAGCGTTGACTCCGACACTGAAGCTTTCTTT. Amino acids: CSVDSDTEAFF. The rearrangement joins TRBV29-1 to TRBJ1-1, with D unclear. Trimming took 3 bases from V and 3 from J, leaving 5 bases between them. This CDR3 contains 11 residues. Germline-derived CDR1 and CDR2 are SQVTM and ANQGSEA.

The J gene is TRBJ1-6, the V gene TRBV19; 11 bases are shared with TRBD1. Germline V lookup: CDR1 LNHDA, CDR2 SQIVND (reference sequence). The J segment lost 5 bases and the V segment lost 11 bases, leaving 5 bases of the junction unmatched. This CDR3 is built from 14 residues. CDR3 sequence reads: CAGGQGADNSPLHF. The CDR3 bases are TGTGCCGGTGGACAGGGGGCGGATAATTCACCCCTCCACTTT. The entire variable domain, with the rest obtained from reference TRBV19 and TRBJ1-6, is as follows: DGGITQSPKYLFRKEGQNVTLSCEQNLNHDAMYWYRQDPGQGLRLIYYSQIVNDFQKGDIAEGYSVSREKKESFPLTVTSAQKNPTAFYLCAGGQGADNSPLHFGNGTRLTVT.

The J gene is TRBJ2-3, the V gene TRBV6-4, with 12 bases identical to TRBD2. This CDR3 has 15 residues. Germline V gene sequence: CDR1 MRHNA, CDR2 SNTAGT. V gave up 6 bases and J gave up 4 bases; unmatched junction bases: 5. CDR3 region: CASSRTSGEADTQYF. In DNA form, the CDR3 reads TGTGCCAGCAGCAGGACTAGCGGGGAGGCAGATACGCAGTATTTT.

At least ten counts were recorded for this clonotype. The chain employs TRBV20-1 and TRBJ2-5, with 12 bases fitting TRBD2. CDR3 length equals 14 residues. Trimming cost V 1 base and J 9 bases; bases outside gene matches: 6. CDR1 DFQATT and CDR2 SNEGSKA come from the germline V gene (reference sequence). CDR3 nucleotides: TGCAGTGCTAGAGGGACTAGCGGGGACGTGGCCCAGTACTTC. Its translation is CSARGTSGDVAQYF.

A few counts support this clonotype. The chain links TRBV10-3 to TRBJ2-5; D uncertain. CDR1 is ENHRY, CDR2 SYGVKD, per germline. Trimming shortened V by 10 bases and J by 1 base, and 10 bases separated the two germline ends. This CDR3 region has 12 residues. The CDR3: CATARAQETQYF. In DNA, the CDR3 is TGTGCCACTGCGCGAGCCCAAGAGACCCAGTACTTC.

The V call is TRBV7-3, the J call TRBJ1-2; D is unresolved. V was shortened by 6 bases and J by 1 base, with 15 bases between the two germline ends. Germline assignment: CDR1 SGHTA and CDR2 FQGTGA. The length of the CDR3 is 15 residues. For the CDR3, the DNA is TGTGCCAGCAGTCCTGGCCCGATGAATAACTATGGCTACACCTTC. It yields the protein CASSPGPMNNYGYTF. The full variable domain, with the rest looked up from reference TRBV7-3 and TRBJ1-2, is GAGVSQTPSNKVTEKGKYVELRCDPISGHTALYWYRQSLGQGPEFLIYFQGTGAADDSGLPNDRFFAVRPEGSVSTLKIQRTERGDSAVYLCASSPGPMNNYGYTFGSGTRLTVV.

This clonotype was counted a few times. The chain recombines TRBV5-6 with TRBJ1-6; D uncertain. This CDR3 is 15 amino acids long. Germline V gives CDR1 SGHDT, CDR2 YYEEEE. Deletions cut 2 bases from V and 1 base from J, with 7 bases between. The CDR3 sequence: CASSFGESYNSPLHF. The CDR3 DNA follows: TGTGCCAGCAGCTTCGGGGAGTCCTATAATTCACCCCTCCACTTT.